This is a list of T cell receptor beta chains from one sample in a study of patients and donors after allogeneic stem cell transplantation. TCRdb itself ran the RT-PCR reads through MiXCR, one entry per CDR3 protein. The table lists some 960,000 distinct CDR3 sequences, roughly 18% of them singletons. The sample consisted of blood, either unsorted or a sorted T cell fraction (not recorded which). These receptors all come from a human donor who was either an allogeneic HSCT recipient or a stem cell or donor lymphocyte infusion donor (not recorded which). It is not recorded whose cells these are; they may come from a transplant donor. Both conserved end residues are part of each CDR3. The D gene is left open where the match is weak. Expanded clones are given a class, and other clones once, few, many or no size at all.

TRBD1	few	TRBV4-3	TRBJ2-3	CASSQGGTGRTDTQYF	TGCGCCAGCAGCCAGGGCGGGACAGGGCGCACAGATACGCAGTATTTT
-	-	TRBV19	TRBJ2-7	CASSDWGATLNYEQYF	TGTGCCAGTAGCGACTGGGGGGCGACTCTTAACTACGAGCAGTACTTC
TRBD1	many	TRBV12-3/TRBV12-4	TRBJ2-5	CASSPGQAQETQYF	TGTGCCAGCAGTCCGGGACAGGCCCAAGAGACCCAGTACTTC
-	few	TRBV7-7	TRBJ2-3	CASSLTGDTTDTQYF	TGTGCTAGCAGCTTAACGGGGGACACCACAGATACGCAGTATTTT
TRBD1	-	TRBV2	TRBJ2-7	CASSERTGDEQYF	TGTGCCAGCAGTGAAAGGACAGGGGACGAGCAGTACTTC
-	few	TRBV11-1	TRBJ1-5	CASSLGDYPGRSNQPQHF	TGTGCCAGCAGCTTAGGGGATTATCCGGGACGAAGCAATCAGCCCCAGCATTTT
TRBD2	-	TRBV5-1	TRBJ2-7	CASSFVASGRMEQYF	TGCGCCAGCAGCTTTGTTGCTAGCGGGAGAATGGAGCAGTACTTC
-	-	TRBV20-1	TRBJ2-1	CSARAPQGYNEQFF	TGCAGTGCTAGAGCCCCCCAGGGGTACAATGAGCAGTTCTTC
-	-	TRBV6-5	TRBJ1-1	CASSYSQVTGTEAFF	TGTGCCAGCAGTTACTCCCAGGTAACAGGGACTGAAGCTTTCTTT
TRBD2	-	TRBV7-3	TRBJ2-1	CASSSGGTSGTNEQFF	TGTGCCAGCAGCTCAGGGGGGACTAGCGGAACCAATGAGCAGTTCTTC
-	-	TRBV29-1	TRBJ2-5	CSVLPAGEATQYF	TGCAGCGTTCTCCCCGCAGGGGAGGCGACCCAGTACTTC
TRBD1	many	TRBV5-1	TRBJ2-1	CATGRGPGGYNEQFF	TGCGCCACCGGCCGCGGGCCAGGGGGCTACAATGAGCAGTTCTTC
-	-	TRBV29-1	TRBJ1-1	CSATMLGTPAGKNTEAFF	TGCAGCGCCACAATGTTGGGGACCCCGGCAGGGAAGAACACTGAAGCTTTCTTT